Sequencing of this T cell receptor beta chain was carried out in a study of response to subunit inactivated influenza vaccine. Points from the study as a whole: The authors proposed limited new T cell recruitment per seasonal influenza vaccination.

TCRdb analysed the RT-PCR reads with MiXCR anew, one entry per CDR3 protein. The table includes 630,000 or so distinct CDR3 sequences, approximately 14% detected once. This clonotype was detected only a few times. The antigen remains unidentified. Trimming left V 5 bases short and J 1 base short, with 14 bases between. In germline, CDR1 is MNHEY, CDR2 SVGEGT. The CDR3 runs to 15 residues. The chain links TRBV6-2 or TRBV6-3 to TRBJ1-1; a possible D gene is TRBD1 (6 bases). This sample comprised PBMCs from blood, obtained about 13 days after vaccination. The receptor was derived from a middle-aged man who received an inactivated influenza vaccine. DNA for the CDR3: TGTGCCAGCAGTCACAGGGACCGGTGGAACACTGAAGCTTTCTTT. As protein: CASSHRDRWNTEAFF.